This T cell receptor (beta chain) was sequenced for a study of OX40 agonist ivuxolimab in advanced cancers. A note on the overall study: Ivuxolimab, which targeted the costimulatory receptor OX40 (CD134), was an agonistic, fully human IgG2 monoclonal antibody. The paper reports the monotherapy dose-escalation portion (N ≈ 52 patients) of the phase I ivuxolimab trial. Intravenous ivuxolimab was administered to patients every 2 weeks at six dose levels: 0.01, 0.1, 0.3, 1.5, 3 and 10 mg/kg. Of the roughly 51 patients in dose escalation, about 20 had hepatocellular carcinoma, approximately 15 had melanoma, 9 had renal cell carcinoma and 9 had head and neck cancer. Partial responses occurred in three dose-escalation patients, of whom one had hepatocellular carcinoma and two had cutaneous melanoma. Patients were allowed to have had prior anti-PD-1, anti-PD-L1 or anti-CTLA-4 therapy, and 40% of the dose-escalation patients had previously received checkpoint inhibitors. In the dose-escalation cohort, roughly 80% of patients were male, and the mean age was about 55 years, with a range of 23 to 79. Peripheral TCRbeta sequencing aimed to test whether ivuxolimab altered TCR sequence diversity and caused clonal T-cell expansion. What the research found in general, with its limitations: On average, CD8+ T cells showed more expanded clones than CD4+ T cells after ivuxolimab. Low levels of normalized T-cell clonal expansion were also shown by some nonresponding patients. The antigen specificity of the peripheral T cells that underwent clonal expansion was not determined. At doses of 0.1 to 3.0 mg/kg, clonal expansion of both CD4+ and CD8+ T cells in blood was seen between baseline and week 6. In partial responders in the 0.1-3.0 mg/kg groups, normalized peripheral clonal expansion was found to be among the lowest, especially among CD8+ T cells.

With respect to this clone: No cognate antigen has been identified for it. Base quality data are lacking; no much larger clone is found one base away.

The junction shows trimming of 7 bases on V and 8 bases on J, plus 18 bases between the germline ends. Taken from the germline V gene (reference sequence), the CDR1 and CDR2 loops are MNHNY and SVGAGI. Inclusive of the bounding cysteine and phenylalanine, the CDR3 is 14 residues long. The only DNA kept is the CDR3, 42 bases in frame from the first base. For sequencing of the TCRbeta CDR3 region, genomic DNA was extracted from the sorted cells. The immunoSEQ Assay was used to sequence the TCRbeta CDR3 regions. TCRdb took this table from immuneACCESS and kept in-frame rearrangements with V and J called. Such tables lack part of the clones; where checked against another copy, unresolved V genes explain under half of the gap, and the rest is unexplained. This sample comprises about 22,000 clones, around nine tenths of them detected only once. The ten largest clones take up under 40% of the sample. The trial excluded patients who had a history of autoimmune disease or who were on systemic immunosuppression. Peripheral blood for TCR sequencing was drawn from every dose cohort at baseline, at cycle 4 day 1 and at cycle 7 day 1. Samples came from an open-label, multicenter, first-in-human phase I dose-escalation trial of ivuxolimab. Adults with locally advanced or metastatic melanoma, renal cell, hepatocellular, or head and neck squamous cell carcinoma were enrolled in the trial. Before TCR sequencing, CD4+ T cells and CD8+ T cells from peripheral blood were sorted into separate populations.

The TCR sequence derives from an adult with an advanced solid tumor such as melanoma, head and neck, liver or kidney cancer. The chain uses TRBV6-6 and TRBJ2-1, with the D gene call left open. The specimen was CD4+ or CD8+ T cells sorted from blood, collected in a trial of the OX40 agonist ivuxolimab. CDR3 region: CASKKGIVLDEQFF. The nucleotides read TGTGCCAGCAAAAAGGGAATTGTTCTGGATGAGCAGTTCTTC.